This TCR beta chain was captured by sequencing in a study of regulatory T cells in long-lasting Graves disease. Study information: Those with persistent Graves' disease had received antithyroid drugs for over 5 years with positive TSH receptor antibodies. Study conclusions and caveats: Patients with persistent disease shared some 2,900 public clonotypes, outpacing the approximately 920 shared by new patients.

Ten or more counts support this clonotype. Its matching antigen is unknown. Construction of TCR beta libraries relied on iRepertoire HTBI primers and on Arm-PCR targeting CDR3 regions. TCRdb re-called the multiplex PCR reads through MiXCR, storing one row per CDR3 protein. The table has some 470,000 distinct CDR3 sequences, 20% to 25% seen once; the top ten hold over 6%. The sample's time point: persistent/refractory GD, antithyroid drugs over 5 years with positive TRAb. PBMC-extracted RNA yielded the TCR library. EDTA tubes received around 9.4 milliliters of collected peripheral blood. This TCR derives from a female donor with Graves disease. This specimen was peripheral blood mononuclear cells (PBMCs), taken when the disease was refractory, from a patient treated with antithyroid drugs.

CDR3 bases: TGTGCCAGCACCCCGGCAGGCAGCGGCCAAGAGACCCAGTACTTC. This sequence encodes CASTPAGSGQETQYF. This chain joins TRBV12-3 or TRBV12-4 and TRBJ2-5; tentative D call: TRBD2 (5 bases). The V end lost 7 bases, the J end lost 1 base, and 16 bases lay between the germline ends. The CDR3 is made up of 15 amino acids.